This T cell receptor beta chain comes out of a study of low-dose radiotherapy and immunotherapy resistance in tumors. Background on the study: Fractions of 0.5 Gy went to Cohort 1 every 2 weeks, totaling 6.5 Gy. Intravenous ipilimumab 1 mg/kg every six weeks was given with nivolumab 240 mg every two weeks. The study administered intravenous cyclophosphamide at 200 mg/m2 every two weeks, one day ahead of radiation and immunotherapy.

This clonotype occurred many times. Germline is not matched at one junction end, which may reflect a read error. First-strand cDNA used TRAV- and TRBV-specific primers, covering alpha and beta chains. With a constant-region primer and a V-primer adapter, TCRs were subjected to 20 to 25 PCR cycles of amplification. TCRdb fed the reads into MiXCR, producing one record per CDR3 protein. The sample lists some 71,000 distinct CDR3 sequences, approximately 31% occurring once. Time point indicated: before trial treatment. The study gave donors nivolumab, ipilimumab, aspirin, low-dose cyclophosphamide and low-dose radiotherapy. CDR1 SGHTA and CDR2 FQGTGA come from the germline V gene. This CDR3 region has 19 residues.

The clonotype was recovered from a female donor with ovarian cancer. This sample comprised PBMCs, obtained before treatment. The rearrangement links TRBV7-3 to TRBJ2-1; 8 bases agree with TRBD1. CDR3 nucleotides: TGTGCCAGCAGCCCTATCCCTCCTCGAGGACAGGGACCCTACCATGAGCAGTTCTTC. Amino acid sequence: CASSPIPPRGQGPYHEQFF.